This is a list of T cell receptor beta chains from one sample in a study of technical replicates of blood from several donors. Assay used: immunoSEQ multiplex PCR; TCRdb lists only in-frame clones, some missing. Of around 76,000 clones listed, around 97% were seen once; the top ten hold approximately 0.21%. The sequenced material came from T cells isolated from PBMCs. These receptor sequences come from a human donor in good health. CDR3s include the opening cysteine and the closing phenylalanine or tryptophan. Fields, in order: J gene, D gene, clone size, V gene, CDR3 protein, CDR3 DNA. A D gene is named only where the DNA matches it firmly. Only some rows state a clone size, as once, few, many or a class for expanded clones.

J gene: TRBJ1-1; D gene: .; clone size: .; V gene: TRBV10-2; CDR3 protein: CASSEPGVNTEAFF; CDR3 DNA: TGCGCCAGCAGTGAGCCGGGGGTGAACACTGAAGCTTTCTTT
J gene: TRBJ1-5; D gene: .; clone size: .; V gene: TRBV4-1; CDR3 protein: CASSLFPFGNQPQHF; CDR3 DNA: TGCGCCAGCAGCCTCTTCCCTTTCGGCAATCAGCCCCAGCATTTT
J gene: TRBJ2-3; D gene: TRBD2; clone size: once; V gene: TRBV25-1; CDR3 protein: CASSLAGGGTDTQYF; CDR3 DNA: TGTGCCAGCAGTTTAGCGGGCGGGGGCACAGATACGCAGTATTTT
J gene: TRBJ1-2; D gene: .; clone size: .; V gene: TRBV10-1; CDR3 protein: CASSETVNYGYTF; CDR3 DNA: TGCGCCAGCAGTGAGACAGTAAACTATGGCTACACCTTC
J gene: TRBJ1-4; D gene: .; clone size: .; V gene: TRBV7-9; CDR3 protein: CASREGNNEKLFF; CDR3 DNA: TGTGCCAGCAGGGAGGGAAATAATGAAAAACTGTTTTTT
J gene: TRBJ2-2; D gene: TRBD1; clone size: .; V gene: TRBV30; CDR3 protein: CAWSAHVRDRGSGELFF; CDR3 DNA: TGTGCCTGGAGTGCACACGTCCGGGACAGGGGTTCCGGGGAGCTGTTTTTT
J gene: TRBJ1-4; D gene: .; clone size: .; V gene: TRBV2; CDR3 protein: CASTYLQNEKLFF; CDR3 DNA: TGTGCCAGCACTTATTTACAGAATGAAAAACTGTTTTTT
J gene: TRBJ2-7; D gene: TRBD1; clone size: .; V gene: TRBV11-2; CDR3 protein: CASSFQGQGPYEQYF; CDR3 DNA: TGTGCCAGCAGCTTCCAGGGACAGGGTCCCTACGAGCAGTACTTC
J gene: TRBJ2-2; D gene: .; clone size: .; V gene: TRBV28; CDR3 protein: CASSQGSGYNSGELFF; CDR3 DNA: TGTGCCAGCAGCCAAGGGTCAGGGTACAATTCCGGGGAGCTGTTTTTT
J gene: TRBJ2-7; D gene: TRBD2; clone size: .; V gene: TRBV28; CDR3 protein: CASSLIFRASGNSYEQYF; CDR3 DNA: TGTGCCAGCAGTTTAATTTTCCGGGCTAGCGGGAACTCCTACGAGCAGTACTTC
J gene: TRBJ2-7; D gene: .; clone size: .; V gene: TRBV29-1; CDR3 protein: CSVEGSRGEQYF; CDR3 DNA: TGCAGCGTTGAAGGGTCCAGAGGCGAGCAGTACTTC
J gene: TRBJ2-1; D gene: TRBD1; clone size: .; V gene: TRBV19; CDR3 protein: CASSNDRVLILAGEQFF; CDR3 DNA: TGTGCCAGTAGTAACGACAGGGTATTAATCTTGGCGGGTGAGCAGTTCTTC
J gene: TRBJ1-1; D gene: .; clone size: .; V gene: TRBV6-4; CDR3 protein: CASRPSAGNTEAFF; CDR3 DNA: TGTGCCAGCAGGCCTTCGGCGGGGAACACTGAAGCTTTCTTT
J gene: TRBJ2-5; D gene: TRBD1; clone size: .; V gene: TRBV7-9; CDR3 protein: CASSFPLTGTETQYF; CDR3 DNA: TGTGCCAGCAGCTTTCCTTTGACAGGGACGGAGACCCAGTACTTC
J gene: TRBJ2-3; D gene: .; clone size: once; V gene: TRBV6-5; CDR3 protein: CASSYSRPSVGDTQYF; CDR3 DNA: TGTGCCAGCAGTTACTCAAGACCTAGCGTCGGAGATACGCAGTATTTT
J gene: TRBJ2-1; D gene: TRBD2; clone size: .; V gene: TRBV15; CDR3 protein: CATSRDHGGSYEQFF; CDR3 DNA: TGTGCCACCAGCAGAGATCACGGCGGGAGCTATGAGCAGTTCTTC
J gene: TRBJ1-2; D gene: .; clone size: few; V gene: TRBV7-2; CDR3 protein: CASSPGQNSGYTF; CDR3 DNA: TGTGCCAGCAGCCCCGGACAGAATTCTGGCTACACCTTC